Listed below are T cell receptor beta chains from one sample, sequenced in a study of CXCR3-negative and CXCR3-positive naive CD8 T cells. Following a re-call of the 5' RACE reads, TCRdb has one entry per CDR3 protein and lacks DNA. Across 84,000 or so distinct CDR3 sequences, the top ten clones capture over 0.4% of the sample. The sample comprised naive CXCR3+ CD8+ T cells from blood. The receptors were sampled from a human donor in good health. Some clones in this sample may be carry-over from other donors' samples. CDR3s include the opening cysteine and the closing phenylalanine or tryptophan.

TRBJ1-2 | TRBV25-1 | CASSDGYGYTF
TRBJ2-1 | TRBV29-1 | CSVEDLAGASYNEQFF
TRBJ1-1 | TRBV13 | CAGSEVNTEAFF
TRBJ2-1 | TRBV12-3/TRBV12-4 | CASRAASYEQFF
TRBJ2-1 | TRBV4-3 | CASSQDRTGVYNEQFF
TRBJ1-1 | TRBV19 | CASNQGSPEAFF
TRBJ2-7 | TRBV29-1 | CSVTTDRSYEQYF
TRBJ2-6 | TRBV5-1 | CASSLNPGSSGANVLTF
TRBJ2-1 | TRBV5-1 | CASSQESSGLLNEQFF
TRBJ2-2 | TRBV15 | CATSRDRQSPTGELFF
TRBJ2-3 | TRBV28 | CASSFTAYPYFTDTQYF
TRBJ1-5 | TRBV28 | CASSLIERSQHF
TRBJ2-2 | TRBV6-5 | CASSSQGSNTGELFF
TRBJ1-1 | TRBV7-9 | CASSANSMNTEAFF
TRBJ1-2 | TRBV29-1 | CSVLEVPGQGAVGYTF
TRBJ2-4 | TRBV15 | CATSLQSGGIGKNIQYF
TRBJ1-5 | TRBV30 | CAWSVGKMGNQPQHF
TRBJ2-2 | TRBV6-5 | CASGLARQGTNTGELFF
TRBJ2-7 | TRBV7-9 | CASSLDVGALEQYF
TRBJ2-1 | TRBV7-3 | CASSPVAGGEQFF
TRBJ1-1 | TRBV28 | CASSFKGAAFF
TRBJ2-3 | TRBV6-5 | CASSYTRTDTQYF
TRBJ1-1 | TRBV28 | CASSQMTEPRTEAFF
TRBJ2-3 | TRBV9 | CASSVGLAGTDTQYF
TRBJ2-7 | TRBV19 | CASSIQEYYEQYF
TRBJ2-3 | TRBV2 | CASTTAPGSDTQYF
TRBJ2-2 | TRBV29-1 | CSGQGASGELFF
TRBJ2-7 | TRBV6-2/TRBV6-3 | CASRPQGSYEQYF
TRBJ2-2 | TRBV12-3/TRBV12-4 | CASSGLTSGGPGELFF
TRBJ1-5 | TRBV5-1 | CASSPTGGDGKPQHF
TRBJ2-7 | TRBV28 | CASSLGDHEQYF
TRBJ2-1 | TRBV6-5 | CASSYSSDNEQFF
TRBJ2-3 | TRBV5-1 | CASSGTSGEDTQYF
TRBJ2-6 | TRBV15 | CATSRDSVAGANVLTF
TRBJ2-3 | TRBV10-3 | CAISADWKDTQYF
TRBJ2-1 | TRBV7-3 | CASSPGGLAGEEQFF
TRBJ2-7 | TRBV2 | CASHVTGRSYEQYF
TRBJ2-7 | TRBV4-1 | CASSQDTVGSYEQYF